Below are 11 T cell receptor beta chains sequenced from a single sample in a study of cytomegalovirus exposure and HLA in healthy donors. The PCR was carried out with 60 Vbeta primers and 13 Jbeta primers. Only in-frame clones appear in the TCRdb table, and some are missing; sequencing was by immunoSEQ multiplex PCR. The table has around 160,000 clones, more than 65% seen once; the top ten hold around 3%. Specimen: PBMCs. These receptor sequences come from a woman aged 40 to 50 in good health and CMV-seropositive.

This clone has a handful of counts. The chain links TRBV19 to TRBJ2-2; D is perhaps TRBD1 (6 bases). Germline lookup yields CDR1 LNHDA and CDR2 SQIVND (reference sequence). V lost 6 bases to trimming and J lost 5 bases, with 16 bases between them. The CDR3 extends over 15 amino acids. CDR3 bases: TGTGCCAGTAGGGACAGAAATCGGGTTACCGGGGAGCTGTTTTTT. It codes for CASRDRNRVTGELFF.

This clone was counted between two and nine times. This chain connects TRBV7-2 to TRBJ2-5; the match to TRBD2 covers 11 bases. Germline V gene sequence: CDR1 SGHTA, CDR2 FQGNSA. V shed 1 base and J 2 bases; nucleotides not matched to a gene: 6. CDR3 length: 17 residues. CDR3 sequence reads: CASSLVASGGTQETQYF. The CDR3 bases are TGTGCCAGCAGCTTAGTGGCTAGCGGGGGGACTCAAGAGACCCAGTACTTC.

This clone showed up just once. In the same sample, other DNA sequences code for this CDR3. The chain couples TRBV28 to TRBJ1-2; TRBD1 is a possible D gene (6 bases). Trimming left V 5 bases short and J 3 bases short, with 7 bases between. From germline, CDR1 is MDHEN and CDR2 SYDVKM. The CDR3 is made up of 12 amino acids. The CDR3 loop reads CASSAGDYGYTF. The CDR3 DNA reads as TGTGCCAGCAGTGCAGGGGACTATGGCTACACCTTC.

This clone was detected only once. The chain links TRBV19 to TRBJ1-1; TRBD1 agrees at 7 bases. The CDR3 is 13 amino acids. Germline V gene lookup returns CDR1 LNHDA and CDR2 SQIVND (reference sequence). V lost 7 bases, J lost 5 bases, and 7 bases stayed unmatched. The CDR3 loop reads CASTRDRRTEAFF. In DNA form, the CDR3 reads TGTGCCAGTACCCGGGACAGAAGAACTGAAGCTTTCTTT. Full variable domain (outside the CDR3, taken from reference TRBV19 and TRBJ1-1): DGGITQSPKYLFRKEGQNVTLSCEQNLNHDAMYWYRQDPGQGLRLIYYSQIVNDFQKGDIAEGYSVSREKKESFPLTVTSAQKNPTAFYLCASTRDRRTEAFFGQGTRLTVV.

The chain combines TRBV5-6 with TRBJ1-2, with 8 bases that match TRBD1. Trimming removed 6 bases from V and 1 base from J; junction bases left unmatched: 5. Germline V lookup: CDR1 SGHDT, CDR2 YYEEEE. The CDR3 has 14 amino acids. The CDR3, as DNA: TGTGCCAGCACCAGAGACAGGGGTAACTATGGCTACACCTTC. Protein sequence: CASTRDRGNYGYTF.

The chain carries TRBV7-2 and TRBJ1-2; possible D gene TRBD1, 6 bases. This CDR3 has 14 amino acids. Trimming removed 1 base from V and 3 bases from J, with 9 bases in between. CDR1 is SGHTA, CDR2 FQGNSA, per germline. CDR3 DNA: TGTGCCAGCAGCTTAGGAGGGGGGGACTATGGCTACACCTTC. Protein product: CASSLGGGDYGYTF.

The chain recombines TRBV5-6 with TRBJ2-2; 8 positions agree with TRBD2. With V trimmed by 1 base and J by 1 base, 3 bases remained unmatched. Germline V gives CDR1 SGHDT, CDR2 YYEEEE. The CDR3 is made up of 16 amino acids. CDR3 protein: CASSLIAGGNTGELFF. Written as DNA, the CDR3 is TGTGCCAGCAGCTTGATCGCGGGAGGGAACACCGGGGAGCTGTTTTTT.

The CDR3 coding sequence is TGTGCCAGCAGCGCGACTAGCGGGAGGTACAATGAGCAGTTCTTC. Protein: CASSATSGRYNEQFF. The chain joins TRBV2 to TRBJ2-1; 13 bases match TRBD2. Germline CDR1 is SNHLY and CDR2 is FYNNEI. This CDR3 has 15 residues. Trimming removed 6 bases from V and 4 bases from J; junction bases left unmatched: 3.

The chain combines TRBV18 with TRBJ1-4; a possible D gene is TRBD1 (6 bases). The CDR3 is made up of 13 amino acids. Trimming took off 4 bases at V and 6 bases at J, with 9 bases between the two ends. The germline CDR1 and CDR2 sequences are KGHSH and LQKENI. Here the CDR3 DNA reads TGTGCCAGCTCACGGGACATGGATGAAAAACTGTTTTTT. It codes for CASSRDMDEKLFF.

V and J are TRBV7-3 and TRBJ2-6; D is unclear. Deletions cut 6 bases from V and 1 base from J, with 7 bases between. Germline V lookup: CDR1 SGHTA, CDR2 FQGTGA. The CDR3 spans 14 residues. Here the CDR3 reads CASSETSGANVLTF. The CDR3 bases are TGTGCCAGCAGTGAGACATCTGGGGCCAACGTCCTGACTTTC.

The chain combines TRBV4-1 with TRBJ1-2, with TRBD1 as a possible D gene (5 bases). Trimming removed 1 base from V and 6 bases from J, with 9 bases in between. This CDR3 has 13 amino acids. CDR1 is MGHRA and CDR2 is YSYEKL in the germline V gene. The CDR3 loop reads CASSQGTGDGYTF. The CDR3, as DNA: TGCGCCAGCAGCCAAGGGACGGGGGATGGCTACACCTTC.